This T cell receptor beta chain was documented in a study of blood T cell repertoires in COVID-19. Produced via immunoSEQ multiplex PCR; TCRdb's table is partial and in-frame only. The table lists 100,000 to 150,000 clones, approximately 81% of them singletons. Germline CDR1 reads MDHEN; CDR2 reads SYDVKM. V lost 7 bases and J lost 5, with 20 bases in between. The CDR3 runs 15 residues. This clone came up a few times. The chain is built from TRBV28 and TRBJ1-1, with D perhaps matching TRBD1 (5 bases). The material sequenced was peripheral blood. The clonotype originates from a man between 60 and 75 years old with acute or convalescent COVID-19. The DNA of the CDR3 is TGTGCCAGCACCTTAGGAGGGACGAGAGGTACTGAAGCTTTCTTT. Translation: CASTLGGTRGTEAFF.